This T cell receptor beta chain was captured in a study of cytomegalovirus exposure and HLA in healthy donors. V shed 6 bases and J 4 bases; nucleotides not matched to a gene: 10. The CDR3 has 15 amino acids. Germline V gene lookup returns CDR1 SNHLY and CDR2 FYNNEI. The PCR contained 60 Vbeta and 13 Jbeta primers. Here immunoSEQ multiplex PCR was the method, and the copy in TCRdb shows in-frame clones only, minus some. Seen here are some 130,000 clones, roughly three quarters observed once, and the top ten hold 2% to 2.5%. V and J are TRBV2 and TRBJ1-2, with 8 bases fitting TRBD1. Source material: PBMCs. The sequence was collected from a man aged 25-40 years in good health and CMV-seronegative. The CDR3 loop reads CASRTGAMNTYGYTF. DNA for the CDR3: TGTGCCAGCAGGACAGGGGCTATGAACACCTATGGCTACACCTTC.